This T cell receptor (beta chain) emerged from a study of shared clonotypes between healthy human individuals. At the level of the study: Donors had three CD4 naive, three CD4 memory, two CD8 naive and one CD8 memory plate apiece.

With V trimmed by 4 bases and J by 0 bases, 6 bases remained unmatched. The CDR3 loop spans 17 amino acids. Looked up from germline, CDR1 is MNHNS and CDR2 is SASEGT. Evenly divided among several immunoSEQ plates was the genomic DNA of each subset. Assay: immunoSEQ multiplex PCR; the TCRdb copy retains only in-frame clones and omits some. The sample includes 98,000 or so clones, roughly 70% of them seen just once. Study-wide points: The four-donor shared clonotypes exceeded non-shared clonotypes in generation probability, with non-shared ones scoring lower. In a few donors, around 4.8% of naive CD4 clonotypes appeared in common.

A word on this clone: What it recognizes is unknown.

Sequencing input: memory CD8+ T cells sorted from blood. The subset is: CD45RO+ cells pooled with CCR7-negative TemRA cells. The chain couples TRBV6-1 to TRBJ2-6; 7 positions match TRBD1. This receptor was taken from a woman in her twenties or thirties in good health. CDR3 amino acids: CASSATGYYSGANVLTF. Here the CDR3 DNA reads TGTGCCAGCAGTGCGACAGGGTATTACTCTGGGGCCAACGTCCTGACTTTC.